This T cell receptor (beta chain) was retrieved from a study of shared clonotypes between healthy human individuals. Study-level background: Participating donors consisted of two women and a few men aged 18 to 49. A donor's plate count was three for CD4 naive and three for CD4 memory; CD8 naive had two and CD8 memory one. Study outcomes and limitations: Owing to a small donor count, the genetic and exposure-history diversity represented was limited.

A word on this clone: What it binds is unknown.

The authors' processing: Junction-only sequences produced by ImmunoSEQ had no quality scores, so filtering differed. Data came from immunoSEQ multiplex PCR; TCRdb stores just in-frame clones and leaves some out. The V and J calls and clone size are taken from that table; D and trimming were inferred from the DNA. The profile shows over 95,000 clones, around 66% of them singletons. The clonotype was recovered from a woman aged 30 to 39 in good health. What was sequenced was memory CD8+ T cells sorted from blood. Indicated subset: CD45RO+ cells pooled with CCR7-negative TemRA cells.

The CDR3 here is CASSQDPTEGNYGYTF. The CDR3 DNA follows: TGTGCCAGCAGCCAAGATCCAACGGAGGGGAACTATGGCTACACCTTC. The chain recombines TRBV4-2 with TRBJ1-2; tentative D call: TRBD1 (5 bases). V gave up 0 bases and J gave up 2 bases, with 13 bases separating them. This CDR3 region has 16 residues. Germline V gene sequence: CDR1 LGHNA, CDR2 YNFKEQ.